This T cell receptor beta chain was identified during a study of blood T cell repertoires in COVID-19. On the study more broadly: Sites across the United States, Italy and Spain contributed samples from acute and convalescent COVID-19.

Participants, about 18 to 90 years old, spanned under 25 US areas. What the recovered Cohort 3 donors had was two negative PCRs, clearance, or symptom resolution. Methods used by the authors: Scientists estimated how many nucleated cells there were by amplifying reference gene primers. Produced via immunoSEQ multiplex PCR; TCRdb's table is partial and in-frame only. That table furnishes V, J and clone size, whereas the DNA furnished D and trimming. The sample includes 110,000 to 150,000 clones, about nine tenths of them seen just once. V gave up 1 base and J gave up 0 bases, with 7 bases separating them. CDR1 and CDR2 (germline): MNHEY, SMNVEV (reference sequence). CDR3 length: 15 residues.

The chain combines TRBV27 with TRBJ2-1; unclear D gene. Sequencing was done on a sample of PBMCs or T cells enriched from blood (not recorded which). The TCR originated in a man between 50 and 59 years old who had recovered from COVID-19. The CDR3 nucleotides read TGTGCCAGCAGTTTATTTGATAGCTCCTACAATGAGCAGTTCTTC. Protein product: CASSLFDSSYNEQFF.